Sequencing of this T cell receptor beta chain was carried out in a study of response to subunit inactivated influenza vaccine. The study's findings and limits: That few new T cells are recruited by each seasonal influenza vaccination was the authors' suggestion.

Each CDR3 protein is one row after TCRdb ran MiXCR on the RT-PCR reads. The data contain about 480,000 distinct CDR3 sequences, 10% to 15% of them singletons. In germline, CDR1 is SGHRS, CDR2 YFSETQ. CDR3 length equals 16 residues. V shed 4 bases, J shed 5 bases, and the junction held 7 bases outside the gene matches. For this clonotype: What it binds is unknown.

The TCR sequence derives from a man aged 50 or older who received an inactivated influenza vaccine. The chain employs TRBV5-1 and TRBJ2-5; 14 positions agree with TRBD2. Sequencing used PBMCs from blood, obtained more than 35 days after vaccination. The CDR3 DNA follows: TGCGCCAGCAGCGGAGGGACTAGCGGGAGTAGGGAGACCCAGTACTTC. This codes for CASSGGTSGSRETQYF.